A single sample is the source of the 19 T cell receptor beta chains below, sequenced in a study of blood T cell repertoires in COVID-19. TCRdb's copy holds only in-frame clones and misses some; the assay was immunoSEQ multiplex PCR. The sample yields fewer than 350,000 clones, around 87% seen once. Material: peripheral blood. Every receptor here comes from a woman aged 30 to 39 who had recovered from COVID-19.

This chain links TRBV2 with TRBJ2-1, with D perhaps matching TRBD2 (6 bases). The CDR3 loop spans 15 amino acids. Germline CDR1 is SNHLY and CDR2 is FYNNEI. The V gene lost 3 bases and the J gene lost 8 bases, with 17 bases spanning the gap. This CDR3 is CASSEGFGGRDEQFF. The CDR3 region has the DNA TGTGCCAGCAGTGAGGGGTTCGGGGGAAGGGATGAGCAGTTCTTC.

In this sample, this clone turned up a few times. The genes are TRBV19 and TRBJ2-5; D possibly corresponds to TRBD1 (5 bases). Germline V CDR1 and CDR2: LNHDA, SQIVND (reference sequence). This CDR3 is 15 amino acids long. V was pared by 6 bases and J by 7 bases, with 21 bases between. The CDR3 nucleotides are TGTGCCAGTAGCTTTGACAGAGGTCTTGACGGGACCCAGTACTTC. Protein: CASSFDRGLDGTQYF. The complete variable domain, with remaining parts taken from reference TRBV19 and TRBJ2-5, reads DGGITQSPKYLFRKEGQNVTLSCEQNLNHDAMYWYRQDPGQGLRLIYYSQIVNDFQKGDIAEGYSVSREKKESFPLTVTSAQKNPTAFYLCASSFDRGLDGTQYFGPGTRLLVL.

V and J are TRBV10-3 and TRBJ2-7, with TRBD1 matching over 12 bases. This CDR3 is built from 17 residues. Trimming cost V 0 bases and J 3 bases; bases outside gene matches: 6. Germline CDR1 is ENHRY and CDR2 is SYGVKD. DNA for the CDR3: TGTGCCATCAGTGAGTCGAAGGGACAGGGGGCTAACTACGAGCAGTACTTC. Amino acids: CAISESKGQGANYEQYF.

The V call is TRBV18, the J call TRBJ1-1; D perhaps matches TRBD1 (6 bases). Germline V CDR1 and CDR2: KGHSH, LQKENI. Trimming left V 5 bases short and J 4 bases short, with 8 bases between. The CDR3 is 12 residues long. The CDR3 is CASSLQGTEAFF. The CDR3 nucleotides are TGTGCCAGCTCATTACAGGGCACTGAAGCTTTCTTT. The full variable domain, its missing parts supplied by reference TRBV18 and TRBJ1-1, is NAGVMQNPRHLVRRRGQEARLRCSPMKGHSHVYWYRQLPEEGLKFMVYLQKENIIDESGMPKERFSAEFPKEGPSILRIQQVVRGDSAAYFCASSLQGTEAFFGQGTRLTVV.

This chain joins TRBV4-2 and TRBJ2-6; a possible D gene is TRBD1 (5 bases). Trimming stripped 4 bases from V and 4 bases from J, with 11 bases between. The CDR3 is made up of 15 amino acids. Germline V gene data show CDR1 as LGHNA and CDR2 as YNFKEQ. CDR3 amino acids: CASSPQGTGANVLTF. The CDR3 DNA follows: TGTGCCAGCAGCCCGCAGGGTACCGGGGCCAACGTCCTGACTTTC.

The chain carries TRBV15 and TRBJ1-6, with D possibly being TRBD1 (5 bases). V was cut by 1 base and J by 0 bases, with 16 bases left in between. In germline, CDR1 is LNHNV, CDR2 YYDKDF (reference sequence). This CDR3 region has 19 residues. The CDR3 reads CATSRALLRGFSYNSPLHF. The CDR3 region has the DNA TGTGCCACCAGCAGAGCCTTATTAAGGGGATTCTCCTATAATTCACCCCTCCACTTT.

The chain recombines TRBV6-6 with TRBJ1-1; D remains unclear. Per germline, CDR1 MNHNY and CDR2 SVGAGI (reference sequence). The CDR3 has 16 amino acids. V lost 5 bases to trimming and J lost 6 bases, with 22 bases between them. The CDR3 spells CASSRPAHQMSPEAFF. The CDR3 DNA follows: TGTGCCAGCAGTCGACCCGCTCATCAGATGTCCCCTGAAGCTTTCTTT.

V gene TRBV7-9 combines with J gene TRBJ2-6, with 9 bases that match TRBD2. Trimming took 5 bases from V and 0 from J; bases not matched to a gene: 11. The CDR3 totals 19 residues. CDR1 SEHNR and CDR2 FQNEAQ come from the germline V gene (reference sequence). The CDR3 DNA reads as TGTGCCAGCAGCCCAGCAAGTAGCGGGGGTATCTCTGGGGCCAACGTCCTGACTTTC. As protein: CASSPASSGGISGANVLTF. Full variable domain (outside the CDR3, taken from reference TRBV7-9 and TRBJ2-6): DTGVSQNPRHKITKRGQNVTFRCDPISEHNRLYWYRQTLGQGPEFLTYFQNEAQLEKSRLLSDRFSAERPKGSFSTLEIQRTEQGDSAMYLCASSPASSGGISGANVLTFGAGSRLTVL.

The V and J genes are TRBV11-3 and TRBJ2-3, with TRBD2 matching over 7 bases. J gave up 3 bases and V 3 bases, and 3 bases lay outside the gene matches. The CDR3 length is 14 residues. Germline-derived CDR1 and CDR2 are SGHNT and YENEEA. CDR3 coding DNA: TGTGCCAGCAGCTTGGGGGGGAGGACAGATACGCAGTATTTT. This codes for CASSLGGRTDTQYF.

The CDR3 is CASSGGGYYGYTF. In nucleotides, the CDR3 is TGTGCCAGCAGTGGCGGGGGCTACTATGGCTACACCTTC. This chain uses TRBV25-1 with TRBJ1-2; a possible D gene is TRBD1 (6 bases). Germline V gene data show CDR1 as MGHDK and CDR2 as SYGVNS. Trimming cost V 4 bases and J 3 bases, with 9 bases left between them. The CDR3 has 13 amino acids.

The rearrangement uses TRBV3-1 (or the pseudogene TRBV3-2) and TRBJ2-1; 7 nucleotides match TRBD2. Trimming took 4 bases from V and 12 from J; bases not matched to a gene: 18. Germline CDR1 reads LGHDT; CDR2 reads YNNKEL (reference sequence). The CDR3 has 16 amino acids. The CDR3 sequence: CASSPRGAGAQTGQFF. The CDR3, as DNA: TGTGCCAGCAGCCCCCGGGGTGCGGGAGCCCAAACGGGGCAGTTCTTC.

The rearrangement uses TRBV5-1 and TRBJ2-1, with D uncertain. The V gene's germline CDR1 is SGHRS and CDR2 YFSETQ. V was clipped by 1 base and J by 0 bases, with 5 bases between them. CDR3 length: 14 residues. The CDR3 region has the DNA TGCGCCAGCAGCTTGATCGTCTCCTACAATGAGCAGTTCTTC. Translating gives CASSLIVSYNEQFF.

This chain uses TRBV19 with TRBJ2-7; 8 positions match TRBD1. CDR3 length: 15 amino acids. CDR1 is LNHDA, CDR2 SQIVND, per germline (reference sequence). V was pared by 5 bases and J by 4 bases, with 10 bases of the junction left unmatched. CDR3 amino acids: CASSPDRGGLYEQYF. The CDR3 region has the DNA TGTGCCAGTAGTCCCGACAGGGGAGGATTATACGAGCAGTACTTC.

The CDR3 coding sequence is TGCGCCAGCAGCCGAGAGGGACAAGAGACCCAGTACTTC. It codes for CASSREGQETQYF. The V gene is TRBV5-1, the J gene TRBJ2-5; possible D gene TRBD2, 5 bases. CDR3 length: 13 amino acids. V shed 4 bases and J shed 2 bases, with 9 bases lying between them. CDR1 and CDR2 from the germline V gene are SGHRS and YFSETQ.

This chain joins TRBV7-8 and TRBJ2-3, with 7 bases fitting TRBD2. Trimming took 5 bases from V and 0 from J; bases not matched to a gene: 8. Germline V gene data show CDR1 as SGHVS and CDR2 as FQNEAQ. The CDR3 length is 16 residues. CDR3: CASSRIGGGSTDTQYF. The CDR3 bases are TGTGCCAGCAGCCGTATTGGGGGAGGGAGCACAGATACGCAGTATTTT.

The rearrangement uses TRBV18 and TRBJ2-7, with TRBD2 identical over 12 bases. V gave up 5 bases and J gave up 5 bases; unmatched junction bases: 10. The germline gives CDR1 KGHSH, CDR2 LQKENI. The CDR3 sequence is 16 residues long. Here the CDR3 DNA reads TGTGCCAGCTCAGGGTCTCTAGCGGGGGGGCGCCACGAGCAGTACTTC. Protein: CASSGSLAGGRHEQYF.

The chain uses TRBV6-5 and TRBJ1-5; 7 bases fit TRBD1. The CDR3 runs 13 residues. Losses at the gene ends were 8 bases for V and 4 bases for J; bases not matched to a gene: 5. The V gene's germline CDR1 is MNHEY and CDR2 SVGAGI. DNA for the CDR3: TGTGCCAGCGTGACAGGGCCTAATCAGCCCCAGCATTTT. Protein: CASVTGPNQPQHF.

The CDR3: CAIRAPSGESTDTQYF. CDR3 nucleotides: TGTGCCATCAGGGCCCCTAGCGGGGAGAGCACAGATACGCAGTATTTT. The rearrangement joins TRBV10-3 to TRBJ2-3; 9 bases align to TRBD2. The germline CDR1 and CDR2 sequences are ENHRY and SYGVKD. The CDR3 runs 16 residues. The ends lost 6 bases at V and 0 bases at J; junction bases unmatched: 7.

This chain connects TRBV30 to TRBJ1-2; D call uncertain. There are 11 residues in the CDR3. Germline lookup yields CDR1 GTSNPN and CDR2 SVGIG (reference sequence). Trimming shortened V by 4 bases and J by 4 bases, and 7 bases separated the two germline ends. The CDR3 reads CAWKSSYGYTF. CDR3 nucleotides: TGTGCCTGGAAGAGCTCCTATGGCTACACCTTC.